One and the same sample provided the 26 T cell receptor beta chains below, sequenced in a study of T cell clonality in common variable immunodeficiency (dated by TCRdb to 2013 to 2016). Libraries came from the immunoSEQ multiplex PCR assay. TCRdb provides this immuneACCESS table in a form limited to in-frame rearrangements. Some clones are lacking; in checked studies, under half of them reflect an unresolved V gene, and why the rest are absent is not known. The table puts 30,000 to 40,000 clones in this sample, none counted just once. The leading ten clones occupy around 2.8% of the sample. The sequenced material came from peripheral blood mononuclear cells. All receptors come from a person aged 18 to 75 in good health.

This clone was picked up many times. The covered CDR3 bases are TGTGCCTGGAGTGGGGGGGACAATCAGCCC. Translated, it gives CAWSGGDNQP. The whole CDR3 sequence reads CAWSGGDNQPQHF. This chain links TRBV30 with TRBJ1-5; D is possibly TRBD1 (5 bases). The DNA ends 3 residues before the CDR3 does, and the rest of the CDR3 is filled in from the germline J gene. Germline assignment: CDR1 GTSNPN and CDR2 SVGIG (reference sequence). CDR3 size: 13 residues. Trimming pared 1 base from V and 3 bases from J, leaving 7 bases between.

With respect to this clone: The CDR3 goes on 3 residues after the read ends, and that part is filled in from the germline J gene. The rearrangement joins TRBV10-3 to TRBJ2-7; 11 nucleotides agree with TRBD1. V was clipped by 10 bases and J by 4 bases; unmatched bases: 9. This CDR3 is built from 14 residues. The germline gives CDR1 ENHRY, CDR2 SYGVKD. The CDR3 is CASHRDRGDYEQYF. The part of the CDR3 DNA that was read is TGTGCCAGCCATAGGGACAGGGGGGATTACGAG.

Remarks on this clone: The read ends 3 residues early relative to the CDR3; the germline J gene fills the gap. J is TRBJ2-1 and V is TRBV5-4; TRBD2 agrees at 8 bases. Germline V gene lookup returns CDR1 SGHNT and CDR2 YYREEE (reference sequence). The CDR3 is 15 amino acids. V was clipped by 8 bases and J by 8 bases; unmatched bases: 15. CDR3 loop: CASRARGTSGHEQFF. Incomplete CDR3 DNA: TGTGCCAGTAGAGCAAGAGGAACTAGCGGACATGAG.

This clone occurred many times. The sequenced part of the CDR3 DNA is TGTGCCAGCAGTTTAACAGGGGGAACTGAA. Translating it yields CASSLTGGTE. The whole CDR3 protein reads CASSLTGGTEAFF. This chain connects TRBV28 to TRBJ1-1, with 8 bases fitting TRBD1. The sequenced fragment ends 3 residues before the CDR3 boundary, so the rest is inferred from the germline J gene. The CDR3 runs 13 residues. Losses at the gene ends were 2 bases for V and 5 bases for J; bases not matched to a gene: 1. Germline CDR1 and CDR2: MDHEN and SYDVKM.

This clone was recorded many times. The missing CDR3 end, 3 residues past where the read stops, is filled in from the germline J gene. The chain couples TRBV3-1 (or the pseudogene TRBV3-2) to TRBJ2-3; D ambiguous. The V end was cut by 0 bases, the J end by 2 bases, with 9 bases between. Germline CDR1 reads LGHDT; CDR2 reads YNNKEL (reference sequence). The CDR3 contains 15 residues. CDR3 in amino acids: CASSQDFRVTDTQYF. The sequenced CDR3 bases are TGTGCCAGCAGCCAAGATTTCAGAGTCACAGATACG.

This clone has a count of ten or more. The read halts 3 residues ahead of the CDR3 end, with the missing end drawn from the germline J gene. The J gene is TRBJ2-7, the V gene TRBV13; 9 bases match TRBD2. This CDR3 has 22 residues. Germline CDR1 and CDR2: PRHDT and FYEKMQ (reference sequence). Trimming took 0 bases from V and 0 from J; bases not matched to a gene: 21. The CDR3 region is CASSLGRGVKGGLAGRSYEQYF. The part of the CDR3 DNA that was read is TGTGCCAGCAGCTTAGGGCGAGGTGTCAAGGGGGGTCTAGCGGGACGCTCCTACGAG.

As concerns this clone: Read sequence stops 3 residues before the CDR3 end, and the germline J gene provides the missing end. V is TRBV7-6 and J is TRBJ2-2; TRBD1 is a possible D gene (6 bases). The germline V gene encodes CDR1 SGHVS and CDR2 FNYEAQ. The CDR3 has 16 residues. The CDR3 is CASSVFPGQTNEKLFF. CDR3 DNA, as far as it was read: TGTGCCAGCAGCGTCTTCCCGGGACAAACGAATGAAAAG.

This clone was observed many times. From the germline J gene comes the end of the CDR3, since the read stops 3 residues before it. The same CDR3 is also encoded by other DNA sequences in this sample. The V call is TRBV20-1, the J call TRBJ1-3, with 7 bases aligning to TRBD1. The trim removed 5 bases at V and 0 bases at J, leaving 1 base unmatched. Germline-derived CDR1 and CDR2 are DFQATT and SNEGSKA (reference sequence). This CDR3 region has 13 residues. The CDR3: CSAQGVSGNTIYF. The CDR3 DNA, read in part, is TGCAGTGCTCAGGGGGTCTCTGGAAACACC.

The sample holds many counts of this clone. The CDR3 end is not reached by the read, which stops 3 residues before it; the germline J gene fills it in. This chain links TRBV30 with TRBJ2-1; D is perhaps TRBD1 (5 bases). There are 9 residues in the CDR3. CDR1 and CDR2 (germline): GTSNPN, SVGIG (reference sequence). Deletions cut 7 bases from V and 9 bases from J, with 7 bases between. This chain's CDR3 is CALGVEQFF. The part of the CDR3 DNA that was read is TGTGCCTTAGGGGTTGAG.

This clone occurred many times. Read sequence stops 3 residues before the CDR3 end, and the germline J gene provides the missing end. The chain has TRBV5-1 and TRBJ2-3; 9 nucleotides match TRBD1. Germline V gene sequence: CDR1 SGHRS, CDR2 YFSETQ. CDR3 size: 18 residues. V dropped 4 bases and J dropped 5; count of bases not matched to a gene: 17. The CDR3 loop is CASSGPQGAARRLDTQYF. Partial CDR3 DNA: TGCGCCAGCAGCGGACCACAGGGGGCGGCCCGACGGTTAGATACG.

Ten or more counts support this clone. Coverage ceases 3 residues before the CDR3 finishes, and the germline J gene fills in the end. The chain recombines TRBV7-8 with TRBJ2-6, with D perhaps matching TRBD1 (5 bases). The CDR3 is 17 residues long. Germline loops: CDR1 SGHVS, CDR2 FQNEAQ. The V gene lost 1 base and the J gene lost 0 bases, with 10 bases spanning the gap. CDR3: CASSLEGGHSGANVLTF. Partial CDR3 DNA: TGTGCCAGCAGCTTAGAGGGCGGACACTCTGGGGCCAACGTC.

This clone was observed many times. The CDR3 is cut off 3 residues early in the read; its end comes from the germline J gene. The V call is TRBV10-3, the J call TRBJ2-1, with TRBD2 matching over 9 bases. The V segment lost 4 bases and the J segment 6 bases; nucleotides outside the gene matches: 7. CDR1 ENHRY and CDR2 SYGVKD come from the germline V gene. This CDR3 is built from 15 residues. CDR3 in amino acids: CAISVGTSIGNEQFF. CDR3 DNA, as far as it was read: TGTGCCATCAGTGTAGGGACTAGCATAGGCAATGAG.

This clone was recorded at least ten times. The read falls 3 residues short of the CDR3 end, and the missing part is taken from the germline J gene. V and J are TRBV29-1 and TRBJ2-7; 8 bases are shared with TRBD1. Unmatched junction bases numbered 0, after V lost 3 bases and J lost 5 bases. Germline V gives CDR1 SQVTM, CDR2 ANQGSEA. CDR3 length: 11 amino acids. The chain's CDR3 is CSVDRGHEQYF. Partial CDR3 DNA: TGCAGCGTTGACAGGGGGCACGAG.

This clone turned up a few times. The read is 3 residues too short to cover the CDR3 end, so that end is filled in from the germline J gene. This sequence joins TRBV20-1 and TRBJ2-1; TRBD2 matches at 10 bases. J lost 6 bases, V lost 3 bases, and 8 bases had no gene match. The CDR3 totals 15 residues. CDR1 is DFQATT, CDR2 SNEGSKA, per germline (reference sequence). The CDR3 reads CSASGWTSGFNEQFF. CDR3 DNA (partial): TGCAGTGCTAGCGGCTGGACTAGCGGATTCAATGAG.

This clone came up many times. The read halts 3 residues ahead of the CDR3 end, with the missing end drawn from the germline J gene. V usage is TRBV5-1 and J usage is TRBJ2-3, with a weak D call TRBD2 (6 bases). From germline, CDR1 is SGHRS and CDR2 YFSETQ. V lost 0 bases and J 0 bases, leaving 20 bases between the germline ends. The CDR3 loop spans 19 amino acids. The CDR3 sequence: CASSLEGSGHTSSTDTQYF. Incomplete CDR3 DNA: TGCGCCAGCAGCTTGGAGGGTAGCGGACACACTTCTAGCACAGATACG.

This clone was picked up many times. The read comes to an end 3 residues before the CDR3 does, leaving the germline J gene to fill in the end. The chain links TRBV19 to TRBJ2-6, with TRBD1 matching over 7 bases. The J segment lost 0 bases and the V segment lost 6 bases, leaving 5 bases of the junction unmatched. CDR3 size: 16 residues. The germline CDR1 and CDR2 sequences are LNHDA and SQIVND (reference sequence). The CDR3 DNA, read in part, is TGTGCCAGTAGCCCGTACAGGGGCTCTGGGGCCAACGTC. Translating it yields CASSPYRGSGANV. The complete CDR3 reads CASSPYRGSGANVLTF.

This clone was counted ten times or more. Read coverage stops 3 residues before the CDR3 terminus; the germline J gene supplies the remainder. This chain connects TRBV7-3 to TRBJ2-3; 9 bases map to TRBD2. Unmatched junction bases numbered 9, after V lost 5 bases and J lost 6 bases. This CDR3 has 15 residues. Germline CDR1 SGHTA, CDR2 FQGTGA. Incomplete CDR3 DNA: TGTGCCAGCAGCCCCGTAGCGGGAGAGTCGGATACG. Encoded protein: CASSPVAGESDT. The full-length CDR3 reads as CASSPVAGESDTQYF.

This clone was observed many times. The observed sequence ends 3 residues before the CDR3 terminus, with the missing tail filled in from the germline J gene. The V call is TRBV5-1, the J call TRBJ2-7; 7 nucleotides agree with TRBD1. Looked up from germline, CDR1 is SGHRS and CDR2 is YFSETQ. The CDR3 length is 14 residues. With V trimmed by 2 bases and J by 1 base, 3 bases remained unmatched. CDR3 region: CASSLTGDSYEQYF. CDR3 DNA (partial): TGCGCCAGCAGCTTAACAGGGGATTCCTACGAG.

This clone was detected many times. The CDR3 end is not reached by the read, which stops 3 residues before it; the germline J gene fills it in. The chain carries TRBV28 and TRBJ2-2, with D perhaps TRBD2 (6 bases). Trimming cost V 6 bases and J 7 bases, with 9 bases left between them. CDR1 and CDR2 (germline): MDHEN, SYDVKM. CDR3 size: 12 residues. The CDR3 DNA, read in part, is TGTGCCAGCAGGGAGGGTTTCGGGGAG. It codes for CASREGFGE. The CDR3 reads in full as CASREGFGELFF.

This clone was seen ten or more times. With the read ending 3 residues before the CDR3 end, the germline J gene is used to fill in that end. The chain has TRBV30 and TRBJ2-1, with 8 bases fitting TRBD1. CDR1 is GTSNPN and CDR2 is SVGIG in the germline V gene (reference sequence). J was trimmed by 4 bases and V by 4 bases; bases with no gene match: 6. This CDR3 has 14 residues. CDR3: CAWTHRDRYNEQFF. CDR3 DNA, as far as it was read: TGTGCCTGGACTCACCGGGACAGGTACAATGAG. Together with reference TRBV30 and TRBJ2-1, the CDR3 gives the full variable domain: SQTIHQWPATLVQPVGSPLSLECTVEGTSNPNLYWYRQAAGRGLQLLFYSVGIGQISSEVPQNLSASRPQDRQFILSSKKLLLSDSGFYLCAWTHRDRYNEQFFGPGTRLTVL.

Only a few counts were recorded for this clone. Read coverage stops 3 residues before the CDR3 terminus; the germline J gene supplies the remainder. V usage is TRBV2 and J usage is TRBJ1-1, with 9 bases matching TRBD1. Trimming at V came to 7 bases and at J to 3 bases, leaving 9 bases not matched to a gene. The germline CDR1 and CDR2 sequences are SNHLY and FYNNEI. CDR3 length: 15 residues. This CDR3 is CASIRDRGRDTEAFF. The CDR3 bases that were read are TGTGCCAGCATAAGAGACAGGGGGAGGGACACTGAA.

This clone was seen ten or more times. The CDR3 loop reads CAWGVGGNQPQHF. CDR3 DNA (partial): TGTGCCTGGGGAGTAGGGGGCAATCAGCCC. The chain carries TRBV30 and TRBJ1-5; tentatively, D is TRBD1 (5 bases). The missing CDR3 end, 3 residues past where the read stops, is filled in from the germline J gene. Germline lookup yields CDR1 GTSNPN and CDR2 SVGIG (reference sequence). The V end lost 5 bases, the J end lost 2 bases, and 10 bases lay between the germline ends. The CDR3 consists of 13 residues. Drawing the rest from reference TRBV30 and TRBJ1-5, the complete variable domain is SQTIHQWPATLVQPVGSPLSLECTVEGTSNPNLYWYRQAAGRGLQLLFYSVGIGQISSEVPQNLSASRPQDRQFILSSKKLLLSDSGFYLCAWGVGGNQPQHFGDGTRLSIL.

This clone has more than one count but fewer than ten. The read falls 3 residues short of the CDR3 end, and the missing part is taken from the germline J gene. This sequence joins TRBV7-9 and TRBJ1-2; D gene ambiguous. CDR1 SEHNR and CDR2 FQNEAQ come from the germline V gene (reference sequence). The CDR3 spans 13 residues. The CDR3: CASSYSGSHDYTF. The CDR3 bases that were read are TGTGCCAGCAGCTATAGCGGGAGCCATGAC.

There are a few counts of this clone. The covered CDR3 bases are TGTGCCAGCAGCCCCCAGGGTGGGGAGGAGACC. Its translation is CASSPQGGEET. The entire CDR3 protein is CASSPQGGEETQYF. The gene calls are TRBV7-3 and TRBJ2-5; D is possibly TRBD1 or TRBD2 (5 bases each). The observed sequence ends 3 residues before the CDR3 terminus, with the missing tail filled in from the germline J gene. CDR1 is SGHTA, CDR2 FQGTGA, per germline. Trimming removed 5 bases from V and 5 bases from J, with 15 bases in between. The CDR3 runs 14 residues. Full variable domain (remainder filled in from reference TRBV7-3 and TRBJ2-5): GAGVSQTPSNKVTEKGKYVELRCDPISGHTALYWYRQSLGQGPEFLIYFQGTGAADDSGLPNDRFFAVRPEGSVSTLKIQRTERGDSAVYLCASSPQGGEETQYFGPGTRLLVL.

This clone was observed at least ten times. Read coverage stops 3 residues before the CDR3 terminus; the germline J gene supplies the remainder. The chain employs TRBV20-1 and TRBJ1-5; no clear D gene. Looked up from germline, CDR1 is DFQATT and CDR2 is SNEGSKA (reference sequence). With 6 bases removed from V and 7 bases from J, the gap between germline ends came to 10 bases. The CDR3 has 11 amino acids. The CDR3 sequence is CSAPQEQPQHF. The part of the CDR3 DNA that was read is TGCAGTGCACCGCAGGAACAGCCC.

This clone was seen ten or more times. The read is 3 residues too short to cover the CDR3 end, so that end is filled in from the germline J gene. The V gene is TRBV9, the J gene TRBJ1-2; TRBD1 is a possible D gene (5 bases). This CDR3 spans 14 amino acids. Germline V gene data show CDR1 as SGDLS and CDR2 as YYNGEE. The CDR3 is CASRVLGVRGGYTF. The covered CDR3 bases are TGTGCCAGCAGGGTACTAGGGGTGCGAGGCGGC.